Shown below are 25 T cell receptor beta chains from a single sample sequenced in a study of beta chain features in type 1 diabetes. General observations from the study: There was a moderate but significant shortening of TCRB CDR3s in all four CD4+ subsets of Type 1 diabetes patients.

What was sequenced were expressed TCRB transcripts, since all of the isolated RNA had been reverse transcribed. Assay: immunoSEQ multiplex PCR; the TCRdb copy retains only in-frame clones and omits some. Of 600,000 or so clones listed, over 12% are singletons. These receptors' antigens are unknown. Input material: naive CD4+ T cells from blood. These receptors all come from a young man with type 1 diabetes.

The gene calls are TRBV2 and TRBJ2-4; 8 nucleotides line up with TRBD1. Germline CDR1 is SNHLY and CDR2 is FYNNEI. The CDR3 is 20 residues long. V shed 0 bases, J shed 1 base, and the junction held 14 bases outside the gene matches. CDR3 bases: TGTGCCAGCAGTGAAGCGTCGACAGGGGTTTCTCTCTCGGCCAAAAACATTCAGTACTTC. Translation gives CASSEASTGVSLSAKNIQYF. Drawing the rest from reference TRBV2 and TRBJ2-4, the complete variable domain is EPEVTQTPSHQVTQMGQEVILRCVPISNHLYFYWYRQILGQKVEFLVSFYNNEISEKSEIFDDQFSVERPDGSNFTLKIRSTKLEDSAMYFCASSEASTGVSLSAKNIQYFGAGTRLSVL.

J is TRBJ2-5 and V is TRBV7-8; D uncertain. The CDR3 sequence is 13 residues long. Germline-derived CDR1 and CDR2 are SGHVS and FQNEAQ. The V gene lost 5 bases and the J gene lost 4 bases, with 11 bases spanning the gap. CDR3 sequence reads: CASSPRKGETQYF. The CDR3 DNA reads TGTGCCAGCAGCCCCCGTAAGGGAGAGACCCAGTACTTC.

This chain uses TRBV7-6 with TRBJ2-7; 9 nucleotides agree with TRBD1. Germline loops: CDR1 SGHVS, CDR2 FNYEAQ. This CDR3 contains 13 residues. V was clipped by 5 bases and J by 6 bases; unmatched bases: 5. CDR3: CASSGSQGAEQYF. In DNA, the CDR3 is TGTGCCAGCAGCGGATCACAGGGGGCCGAGCAGTACTTC.

The chain joins TRBV28 to TRBJ1-6; no clear D. V lost 6 bases to trimming and J lost 5 bases, with 14 bases between them. From germline, CDR1 is MDHEN and CDR2 SYDVKM. The CDR3 length is 15 residues. For the CDR3, the DNA is TGTGCCAGCAGCTACCCAGGCAGTGATAATTCACCCCTCCACTTT. The encoded protein is CASSYPGSDNSPLHF.

This clone has only a few counts. The rearrangement joins TRBV30 to TRBJ1-2, with D possibly matching TRBD1 (6 bases). Trimming took 4 bases from V and 8 from J, leaving 14 bases between them. The CDR3 sequence is 12 residues long. Germline CDR1 reads GTSNPN; CDR2 reads SVGIG (reference sequence). CDR3 in DNA: TGTGCCTGGAAAGGGGGTGAAGCGGGCTACACCTTC. Its protein product is CAWKGGEAGYTF.

This clone was observed a handful of times. The genes are TRBV25-1 and TRBJ2-1; TRBD1 matches 8 bases. This CDR3 contains 15 residues. Germline loops: CDR1 MGHDK, CDR2 SYGVNS. V lost 3 bases to trimming and J lost 8 bases; unmatched junction nucleotides: 9. CDR3: CASSDPRTGRHEQFF. The CDR3 coding sequence is TGTGCCAGCAGTGATCCCAGGACAGGGCGCCATGAGCAGTTCTTC.

The J gene is TRBJ1-5, the V gene TRBV4-1; 9 bases are shared with TRBD1. This CDR3 comprises 19 residues. Looked up from germline, CDR1 is MGHRA and CDR2 is YSYEKL. Losses at the gene ends were 3 bases for V and 2 bases for J; bases not matched to a gene: 14. The CDR3 loop reads CASSHRRRTGAGGNQPQHF. Written as DNA, the CDR3 is TGCGCCAGCAGCCACCGCAGGAGGACAGGGGCAGGTGGCAATCAGCCCCAGCATTTT.

The chain links TRBV7-9 to TRBJ2-5, with D unresolved. CDR1 is SEHNR and CDR2 is FQNEAQ in the germline V gene (reference sequence). This CDR3 has 13 residues. Trimming left V 8 bases short and J 2 bases short, with 12 bases between. The CDR3 loop reads CASSNVGQETQYF. The CDR3 DNA reads TGTGCCAGCTCTAATGTGGGTCAAGAGACCCAGTACTTC. Complete variable domain (other parts from reference TRBV7-9 and TRBJ2-5): DTGVSQNPRHKITKRGQNVTFRCDPISEHNRLYWYRQTLGQGPEFLTYFQNEAQLEKSRLLSDRFSAERPKGSFSTLEIQRTEQGDSAMYLCASSNVGQETQYFGPGTRLLVL.

This clone was seen a handful of times. The chain recombines TRBV6-5 with TRBJ2-4; D tentatively reads TRBD1 or TRBD2 (5 bases each). Per the germline V gene, CDR1 is MNHEY and CDR2 is SVGAGI. This CDR3 contains 15 residues. V was clipped by 0 bases and J by 9 bases, with 15 bases between them. CDR3 DNA sequence: TGTGCCAGCAGTTACTCCTCCCGGGGCGGTTCCATTCAGTACTTC. Residues: CASSYSSRGGSIQYF.

V gene TRBV28 combines with J gene TRBJ1-4; tentative D call: TRBD1 (5 bases). The CDR3 is made up of 15 amino acids. The V gene's germline CDR1 is MDHEN and CDR2 SYDVKM. Trimming pared 5 bases from V and 5 bases from J, leaving 15 bases between. CDR3 in amino acids: CASSPSGTANEKLFF. The CDR3 region has the DNA TGTGCCAGCAGTCCCTCCGGGACCGCAAATGAAAAACTGTTTTTT.

This clone was seen more than once but under ten times. The chain links TRBV2 to TRBJ2-2; TRBD1 might be the D (6 bases). V lost 4 bases, J lost 0 bases, and 9 bases lay in between. Germline V gene lookup returns CDR1 SNHLY and CDR2 FYNNEI. This CDR3 spans 15 amino acids. DNA for the CDR3: TGTGCCAGCAGTGTGGACAGCTCGAACACCGGGGAGCTGTTTTTT. Translation: CASSVDSSNTGELFF.

This chain uses TRBV28 with TRBJ2-1, with a weak D call TRBD1 (5 bases). Germline loops: CDR1 MDHEN, CDR2 SYDVKM. The CDR3 consists of 15 residues. The V end lost 7 bases, the J end lost 4 bases, and 17 bases lay between the germline ends. In nucleotides, the CDR3 is TGTGCCAGCAATTCGGCCCAGGGCCCTTACAATGAGCAGTTCTTC. Translation: CASNSAQGPYNEQFF.

The chain uses TRBV5-4 and TRBJ1-1; possible D gene TRBD1, 5 bases. Looked up from germline, CDR1 is SGHNT and CDR2 is YYREEE (reference sequence). CDR3 length: 16 residues. The V end was cut by 1 base, the J end by 0 bases, with 13 bases between. The CDR3 DNA is TGTGCCAGCAGCTTGAAGCAGGGCTCCATGAACACTGAAGCTTTCTTT. Residues: CASSLKQGSMNTEAFF. Complete variable domain (other parts from reference TRBV5-4 and TRBJ1-1): ETGVTQSPTHLIKTRGQQVTLRCSSQSGHNTVSWYQQALGQGPQFIFQYYREEENGRGNFPPRFSGLQFPNYSSELNVNALELDDSALYLCASSLKQGSMNTEAFFGQGTRLTVV.

The chain recombines TRBV5-4 with TRBJ2-5, with D perhaps TRBD1 (5 bases). The CDR3 consists of 13 residues. The ends were cut back, 4 bases at V and 5 bases at J, with 12 bases in the middle. From germline, CDR1 is SGHNT and CDR2 YYREEE (reference sequence). CDR3 DNA sequence: TGTGCCAGCAGCCCCTCCCCAGGGGAGACCCAGTACTTC. Translation: CASSPSPGETQYF.

On this clone itself: Within the sample, other DNA sequences also encode this same CDR3. This chain uses TRBV29-1 with TRBJ1-2; D uncertain. The CDR3 has 13 residues. Germline V gene lookup returns CDR1 SQVTM and CDR2 ANQGSEA. V was shortened by 4 bases and J by 6 bases, with 15 bases between the two germline ends. CDR3 nucleotides: TGCAGCGTTGTGGGTCAAGTACCAAATGGCTACACCTTC. This codes for CSVVGQVPNGYTF.

The rearrangement uses TRBV7-3 and TRBJ2-5; no firm D call. Germline values: CDR1 SGHTA, CDR2 FQGTGA. The CDR3 spans 13 residues. Trimming left V 1 base short and J 5 bases short, with 8 bases between. The CDR3: CASSLMGYETQYF. In nucleotides, the CDR3 is TGTGCCAGCAGCTTAATGGGGTACGAGACCCAGTACTTC. The full variable domain, completed using reference TRBV7-3 and TRBJ2-5, is GAGVSQTPSNKVTEKGKYVELRCDPISGHTALYWYRQSLGQGPEFLIYFQGTGAADDSGLPNDRFFAVRPEGSVSTLKIQRTERGDSAVYLCASSLMGYETQYFGPGTRLLVL.

In its sample, this clone was seen a few times. CDR3 sequence reads: CASSTGQGSVYEQYF. The CDR3 bases are TGCGCCAGCAGCACGGGACAGGGGTCGGTCTACGAGCAGTACTTC. The rearrangement links TRBV5-1 to TRBJ2-7, with TRBD1 identical over 10 bases. Germline-derived CDR1 and CDR2 are SGHRS and YFSETQ. The CDR3 loop spans 15 amino acids. With 4 bases clipped from V and 3 bases from J, the junction kept 7 bases outside the gene matches.

J is TRBJ2-7 and V is TRBV5-1; the match to TRBD2 covers 14 bases. The CDR3 length is 17 residues. V dropped 2 bases and J dropped 0; count of bases not matched to a gene: 4. CDR1 is SGHRS and CDR2 is YFSETQ in the germline V gene. The CDR3 sequence: CASSLGLAGGSSYEQYF. CDR3 bases: TGCGCCAGCAGCTTAGGACTAGCGGGAGGAAGCTCCTACGAGCAGTACTTC. Filled out from reference TRBV5-1 and TRBJ2-7, the complete variable domain reads KAGVTQTPRYLIKTRGQQVTLSCSPISGHRSVSWYQQTPGQGLQFLFEYFSETQRNKGNFPGRFSGRQFSNSRSEMNVSTLELGDSALYLCASSLGLAGGSSYEQYFGPGTRLTVT.

This clone turned up a few times. The rearrangement uses TRBV9 and TRBJ1-1, with D uncertain. Germline V CDR1 and CDR2: SGDLS, YYNGEE. Trimming cost V 4 bases and J 6 bases, with 13 bases left between them. There are 13 residues in the CDR3. CDR3 nucleotide sequence: TGTGCCAGCAGCCCCAGCCTCATTGCTGAAGCTTTCTTT. Protein product: CASSPSLIAEAFF.

The table lists this clone with a few counts. This chain joins TRBV10-3 and TRBJ2-3; unclear D gene. The germline CDR1 and CDR2 sequences are ENHRY and SYGVKD. Trimming left V 3 bases short and J 2 bases short, with 6 bases between. The CDR3 loop spans 13 amino acids. In DNA, the CDR3 is TGTGCCATCAGTGACCTTCTCACAGATACGCAGTATTTT. Protein product: CAISDLLTDTQYF.

There are a few counts of this clone. The chain carries TRBV2 and TRBJ2-6; D may be TRBD1 (6 bases). The CDR3 has 17 amino acids. V lost 6 bases, J lost 0 bases, and 15 bases lay in between. From germline, CDR1 is SNHLY and CDR2 FYNNEI. This CDR3 reads CASRPGHWGSGANVLTF. The CDR3, as DNA: TGTGCCAGCAGGCCGGGACACTGGGGCTCTGGGGCCAACGTCCTGACTTTC.

The chain links TRBV6-5 to TRBJ1-5; a weak D match, TRBD1 (6 bases). V shed 6 bases and J shed 2 bases, with 14 bases lying between them. In germline, CDR1 is MNHEY, CDR2 SVGAGI. The CDR3 is made up of 15 amino acids. The CDR3 is CASRRRGAGNQPQHF. The CDR3 bases are TGTGCCAGCAGACGGCGGGGGGCTGGCAATCAGCCCCAGCATTTT.

This clone came up a few times. The genes are TRBV19 and TRBJ2-5, with unresolved D. Trimming took 5 bases from V and 2 from J, leaving 12 bases between them. Germline V gene sequence: CDR1 LNHDA, CDR2 SQIVND (reference sequence). This CDR3 has 14 residues. In DNA form, the CDR3 reads TGTGCCAGTAGTCCTTCACCAGCGCAAGAGACCCAGTACTTC. Residues: CASSPSPAQETQYF.

This chain joins TRBV6-5 and TRBJ1-2; D call uncertain. The CDR3 extends over 12 amino acids. V dropped 6 bases and J dropped 7 bases, with 12 bases sitting between them. Per germline, CDR1 MNHEY and CDR2 SVGAGI. Here the CDR3 reads CASSLQGLGYTF. Written as DNA, the CDR3 is TGTGCCAGCAGCTTACAAGGGCTTGGCTACACCTTC.

This clone was detected a few times. V gene TRBV10-3 combines with J gene TRBJ2-3; tentative D call: TRBD2 (5 bases). The germline V gene encodes CDR1 ENHRY and CDR2 SYGVKD. CDR3 length equals 17 residues. Between the trimmed V and J ends, which lost 3 bases and 2 bases, there was a span of 18 bases. CDR3 nucleotide sequence: TGTGCCATCAGTGACGAAACCCTCCGGGATTACACAGATACGCAGTATTTT. Translated: CAISDETLRDYTDTQYF.